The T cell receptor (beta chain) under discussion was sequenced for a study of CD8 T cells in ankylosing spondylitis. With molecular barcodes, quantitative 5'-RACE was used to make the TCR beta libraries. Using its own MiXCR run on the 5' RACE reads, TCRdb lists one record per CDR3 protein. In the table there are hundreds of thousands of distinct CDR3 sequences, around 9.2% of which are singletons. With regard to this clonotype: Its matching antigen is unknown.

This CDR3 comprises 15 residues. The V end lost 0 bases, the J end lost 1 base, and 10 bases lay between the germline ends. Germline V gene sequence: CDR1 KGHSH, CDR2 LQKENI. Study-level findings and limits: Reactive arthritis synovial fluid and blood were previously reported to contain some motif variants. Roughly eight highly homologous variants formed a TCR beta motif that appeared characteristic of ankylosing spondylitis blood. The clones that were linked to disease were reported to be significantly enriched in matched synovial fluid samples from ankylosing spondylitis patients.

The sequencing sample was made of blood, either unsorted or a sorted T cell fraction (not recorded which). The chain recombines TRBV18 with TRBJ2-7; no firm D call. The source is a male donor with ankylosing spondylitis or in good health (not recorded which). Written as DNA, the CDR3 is TGTGCCAGCTCACCACCGGGCATGGGGTCCTACGAGCAGTACTTC. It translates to CASSPPGMGSYEQYF.